The 26 T cell receptor beta chains listed next were all sequenced from one sample in a study of cytotoxic CD8 clonotypes in ibrutinib-treated CLL. Here immunoSEQ multiplex PCR was the method, and the copy in TCRdb shows in-frame clones only, minus some. This sample carries a few hundred thousand clones, about 80% of them seen once, and the ten largest clones take 6.5% to 8%. The input for sequencing was PBMCs, taken before ibrutinib treatment. These receptors came from a human donor with chronic lymphocytic leukemia.

This clone was counted a single time. J is TRBJ1-1 and V is TRBV27, with D possibly being TRBD1 (6 bases). Trimming removed 2 bases from V and 5 bases from J, with 24 bases in between. There are 18 residues in the CDR3. CDR1 is MNHEY and CDR2 is SMNVEV in the germline V gene (reference sequence). CDR3 protein: CASSLAPFGGPGRTEAFF. Here the CDR3 DNA reads TGTGCCAGCAGTTTAGCCCCCTTTGGGGGCCCGGGACGGACTGAAGCTTTCTTT.

The chain couples TRBV5-4 to TRBJ2-2; TRBD2 is a possible D gene (5 bases). The CDR3 extends over 14 amino acids. Per germline, CDR1 SGHNT and CDR2 YYREEE (reference sequence). V was pared by 8 bases and J by 9 bases, with 20 bases between. The CDR3 DNA is TGTGCCAGAGAAGGAGCGGCTAATCTCAGGGAGCTGTTTTTT. Its translation: CAREGAANLRELFF.

The rearrangement joins TRBV30 to TRBJ2-7, with D uncertain. There are 14 residues in the CDR3. Trimming left V 0 bases short and J 0 bases short, with 9 bases between. The germline V gene has CDR1 GTSNPN and CDR2 SVGIG (reference sequence). As DNA, the CDR3 is TGTGCCTGGAGTGTCAATAACTTCTCCTACGAGCAGTACTTC. Residues: CAWSVNNFSYEQYF.

The chain is built from TRBV4-1 and TRBJ2-7; 11 bases match TRBD1. Looked up from germline, CDR1 is MGHRA and CDR2 is YSYEKL. V shed 3 bases and J 3 bases; nucleotides not matched to a gene: 4. The CDR3 runs to 15 residues. The CDR3 reads CASSHLGQGDYEQYF. Here the CDR3 DNA reads TGCGCCAGCAGCCACCTGGGACAGGGGGACTACGAGCAGTACTTC.

V gene TRBV4-2 combines with J gene TRBJ2-7; no firm D call. CDR3 length: 13 residues. CDR1 is LGHNA and CDR2 is YNFKEQ in the germline V gene. V was cut by 0 bases and J by 3 bases, with 6 bases left in between. The CDR3 sequence is CASSQDVSYEQYF. CDR3 DNA sequence: TGTGCCAGCAGCCAAGATGTCAGCTACGAGCAGTACTTC.

This clone showed up just a few times. The genes are TRBV28 and TRBJ1-5, with D tentatively TRBD1 (5 bases). Germline CDR1 reads MDHEN; CDR2 reads SYDVKM. Between the trimmed V and J ends, which lost 7 bases and 5 bases, there was a span of 21 bases. The CDR3 covers 16 residues. The CDR3 loop is CASTLGLGVFDQPQHF. CDR3 DNA sequence: TGTGCCAGCACCCTAGGGCTGGGGGTTTTCGATCAGCCCCAGCATTTT. The whole variable domain, remainder taken from reference TRBV28 and TRBJ1-5, is DVKVTQSSRYLVKRTGEKVFLECVQDMDHENMFWYRQDPGLGLRLIYFSYDVKMKEKGDIPEGYSVSREKKERFSLILESASTNQTSMYLCASTLGLGVFDQPQHFGDGTRLSIL.

Only a few counts were recorded for this clone. This chain connects TRBV6-5 to TRBJ1-2; D ambiguous. The CDR3 is 13 residues long. V gave up 0 bases and J gave up 7 bases, with 9 bases separating them. Germline V gene sequence: CDR1 MNHEY, CDR2 SVGAGI. This chain's CDR3 is CASSYSIGAGYTF. The DNA of the CDR3 is TGTGCCAGCAGTTACTCGATAGGCGCTGGCTACACCTTC.

The chain carries TRBV15 and TRBJ2-7; 10 bases match TRBD2. The CDR3 spans 14 residues. The trim removed 1 base at V and 3 bases at J, leaving 0 bases unmatched. Germline CDR1 and CDR2: LNHNV and YYDKDF (reference sequence). The CDR3 DNA is TGTGCCACCAGCAGAGTAGCGGGAGGCTACGAGCAGTACTTC. It specifies CATSRVAGGYEQYF.

In its sample, this clone was seen once. The rearrangement joins TRBV6-5 to TRBJ1-1; 7 positions match TRBD1. CDR1 and CDR2 from the germline V gene are MNHEY and SVGAGI. The CDR3 extends over 13 amino acids. J lost 8 bases, V lost 6 bases, and 9 bases had no gene match. The CDR3 here is CASSPTGDMEAFF. CDR3 nucleotides: TGTGCCAGCAGCCCAACAGGGGACATGGAAGCTTTCTTT.

The rearrangement uses TRBV4-1 and TRBJ2-1, with D possibly called TRBD1 or TRBD2 (5 bases each). V was pared by 4 bases and J by 12 bases, with 37 bases between. The CDR3 totals 20 residues. Per the germline V gene, CDR1 is MGHRA and CDR2 is YSYEKL. CDR3 sequence reads: CASSPYTLALGRRTSIMQFF. In DNA, the CDR3 is TGCGCCAGCAGCCCGTACACCCTGGCACTGGGGCGGAGGACCTCCATCATGCAGTTCTTC.

A word on this clone: The junction and the germline gene differ at one end; a read error may be behind it. The sample carries other DNA sequences with the same CDR3. The chain combines TRBV19 with TRBJ1-2, with 7 bases fitting TRBD1. The CDR3 length is 15 residues. Germline loops: CDR1 LNHDA, CDR2 SQIVND (reference sequence). CDR3 in amino acids: CASMGEGQGVSGYTF. CDR3 in DNA: TGCGCCAGTATGGGAGAGGGGCAGGGGGTATCCGGCTACACCTTC.

This rearrangement joins TRBV2 to TRBJ1-5; the D is unclear. The germline V gene encodes CDR1 SNHLY and CDR2 FYNNEI. CDR3 length equals 13 residues. Trimming cost V 7 bases and J 2 bases, with 9 bases left between them. CDR3 coding DNA: TGTGCCAGCACTGTGGAGGGCAATCAGCCCCAGCATTTT. Translation gives CASTVEGNQPQHF. The whole variable domain, remainder taken from reference TRBV2 and TRBJ1-5, is EPEVTQTPSHQVTQMGQEVILRCVPISNHLYFYWYRQILGQKVEFLVSFYNNEISEKSEIFDDQFSVERPDGSNFTLKIRSTKLEDSAMYFCASTVEGNQPQHFGDGTRLSIL.

J is TRBJ2-7 and V is TRBV10-3, with 9 bases aligning to TRBD1. Germline CDR1 and CDR2: ENHRY and SYGVKD. The CDR3 covers 13 residues. Trimming at V came to 8 bases and at J to 2 bases, leaving 4 bases not matched to a gene. This CDR3 reads CAIAGTGTYEQYF. CDR3 nucleotides: TGTGCCATCGCCGGGACAGGGACCTACGAGCAGTACTTC.

The chain combines TRBV2 with TRBJ2-7, with D perhaps matching TRBD2 (5 bases). Germline assignment: CDR1 SNHLY and CDR2 FYNNEI. The CDR3 has 12 amino acids. This chain's CDR3 is CASSPGGYEQYF. The CDR3 bases are TGTGCTAGCTCACCCGGAGGTTACGAGCAGTACTTC.

This clone was found a few times. The chain recombines TRBV2 with TRBJ1-5, with D possibly TRBD1 on 5 matching bases. The ends were cut back, 2 bases at V and 4 bases at J, with 9 bases in the middle. Germline-derived CDR1 and CDR2 are SNHLY and FYNNEI. The CDR3 totals 14 residues. For the CDR3, the DNA is TGTGCCAGCAGTGAACCCAGGGATAATCAGCCCCAGCATTTT. This translates into CASSEPRDNQPQHF.

V gene TRBV2 combines with J gene TRBJ1-2, with D hard to call. CDR1 and CDR2 from the germline V gene are SNHLY and FYNNEI. The ends were cut back, 4 bases at V and 2 bases at J, with 8 bases in the middle. This CDR3 region has 13 residues. CDR3 amino acids: CASSGYENYGYTF. CDR3 sequence (DNA): TGTGCCAGCAGTGGATACGAAAACTATGGCTACACCTTC. Full variable domain (missing parts from reference TRBV2 and TRBJ1-2): EPEVTQTPSHQVTQMGQEVILRCVPISNHLYFYWYRQILGQKVEFLVSFYNNEISEKSEIFDDQFSVERPDGSNFTLKIRSTKLEDSAMYFCASSGYENYGYTFGSGTRLTVV.

The chain carries TRBV30 and TRBJ2-5; 10 positions agree with TRBD1. The CDR3 loop spans 15 amino acids. The V and J ends lost 5 bases and 4 bases, in that order; junction bases with no gene match: 10. Germline lookup yields CDR1 GTSNPN and CDR2 SVGIG (reference sequence). CDR3: CAWARDRGRGETQYF. CDR3 bases: TGTGCCTGGGCCCGGGACAGGGGTCGGGGAGAGACCCAGTACTTC.

V is TRBV7-9 and J is TRBJ2-7; a weak D match, TRBD2 (6 bases). Trimming cost V 8 bases and J 3 bases, with 8 bases left between them. CDR3 length: 11 residues. The V gene's germline CDR1 is SEHNR and CDR2 FQNEAQ (reference sequence). CDR3 amino acids: CASLEGYEQYF. CDR3 in DNA: TGTGCCAGCCTGGAGGGCTACGAGCAGTACTTC.

The rearrangement links TRBV9 to TRBJ2-1; 11 nucleotides match TRBD2. The V and J ends lost 3 bases and 0 bases, in that order; junction bases with no gene match: 2. The germline gives CDR1 SGDLS, CDR2 YYNGEE. The CDR3 is 16 amino acids. CDR3: CASSGGLAASYNEQFF. CDR3 in DNA: TGTGCCAGCAGCGGGGGACTAGCGGCCTCCTACAATGAGCAGTTCTTC.

In the case of this clone: One junction end does not reproduce the germline sequence, and a read error may be involved. The V gene is TRBV7-7, the J gene TRBJ1-3, with D unresolved. Germline-derived CDR1 and CDR2 are SSHAT and FNYEAQ (reference sequence). The CDR3 runs 14 residues. CDR3 amino acids: CASSGGVTGNTIYF. The CDR3, as DNA: TGTGCTAGCAGCGGAGGTGTTACTGGAAACACCATATATTTT.

The sample holds a few counts of this clone. The chain is built from TRBV4-3 and TRBJ2-3, with no clear D. V was pared by 0 bases and J by 2 bases, with 15 bases between. CDR3 size: 17 residues. CDR1 and CDR2 from the germline V gene are LGHNA and YSLEER. The CDR3 region has the DNA TGCGCCAGCAGCCAAGATCGTGTGCGGAGCTACACAGATACGCAGTATTTT. Translated: CASSQDRVRSYTDTQYF.

The CDR3 here is CASSKVGTAYGYTF. The CDR3 nucleotides read TGTGCCAGCAGCAAAGTTGGGACAGCCTATGGCTACACCTTC. This chain uses TRBV21-1 with TRBJ1-2; TRBD1 is the table's D call and was not checked against the DNA. TRBV21-1 is given as a pseudogene. The CDR3 totals 14 residues.

The chain has TRBV5-1 and TRBJ2-6; the match to TRBD2 covers 11 bases. The V gene's germline CDR1 is SGHRS and CDR2 YFSETQ. The J segment lost 4 bases and the V segment lost 4 bases, leaving 19 bases of the junction unmatched. This CDR3 comprises 21 residues. CDR3 DNA: TGCGCCAGCAGCCAACCCTTAGAGACTAGCGGGAATGATCTAGGGGCCAACGTCCTGACTTTC. Translating it yields CASSQPLETSGNDLGANVLTF.

This clone has only a few counts. The chain's CDR3 is CASSSSGRAVYNEQFF. The CDR3 bases are TGTGCCAGCAGTTCAAGCGGGAGGGCCGTGTACAATGAGCAGTTCTTC. The chain couples TRBV28 to TRBJ2-1; 10 bases are shared with TRBD2. The J segment lost 4 bases and the V segment lost 4 bases, leaving 7 bases of the junction unmatched. The length of the CDR3 is 16 residues. Germline lookup yields CDR1 MDHEN and CDR2 SYDVKM.

The chain uses TRBV14 and TRBJ2-1, with a weak D call TRBD2 (6 bases). CDR3 length equals 14 residues. The V and J ends lost 2 bases and 9 bases respectively, with 14 bases between them. Germline V gene data show CDR1 as SGHDN and CDR2 as FVKESK. The CDR3: CASSQSGEIFEQFF. Written as DNA, the CDR3 is TGTGCCAGCAGCCAATCGGGAGAAATTTTTGAGCAGTTCTTC.

This clone has only a few counts. The chain links TRBV19 to TRBJ1-1; D not resolved. The germline gives CDR1 LNHDA, CDR2 SQIVND (reference sequence). Trimming stripped 2 bases from V and 7 bases from J, with 14 bases between. CDR3 length equals 14 residues. CDR3 protein: CASSIPARRIEAFF. DNA for the CDR3: TGTGCCAGTAGTATACCGGCCAGACGAATTGAAGCTTTCTTT.